The subject of this entry is one T cell receptor (beta chain). The table lists this clone with a few counts. What antigen it recognizes has not been identified. Nothing much larger sits one base from this clone, and base qualities are not available. Reading the germline V gene gives CDR1 SGDLS and CDR2 YYNGEE. The CDR3, from cysteine to phenylalanine, totals 13 residues. CDR3 DNA only is kept here, 39 bases in frame from base 1. Relative to germline, V is 1 base shorter and J is 0 bases shorter, with 4 bases between their ends. The data derive from a study of shared clonotypes between healthy human individuals (dated by TCRdb to the early 2020s). Study-wide context: The cohort included three men and a couple of women between 18 and 49 years of age. Each donor's leukapheresis produced roughly between roughly 0.85 and 9.5 billion PBMCs. The study deeply sequenced blood TCR repertoires of five healthy adults to estimate repertoire size and the extent of clonotype sharing between individuals. Libraries were prepared and TCR repertoires were sequenced by different laboratories using diverse techniques, in order to increase sequencing depth and limit assay-specific biases. For each donor, three plates each were used for CD4 naive and CD4 memory, two plates were used for CD8 naive, and one plate was used for CD8 memory.

On the study overall, not on this receptor specifically: Clonotypes shared by all four sorted-subset donors showed higher generation probabilities than non-shared clonotypes. Even with the large sequencing depth, rarefaction of the sorted-subset datasets indicated that sequencing was incomplete. The genetic and exposure-history diversity represented was limited by the small number of donors. About 5% of naive CD4, roughly 3.6% of naive CD8, about 2.4% of memory CD4, and 0.35% to 0.5% of memory CD8 clonotypes were shared across several donors. Sampling was restricted to blood, and TCR repertoires in tissue are likely to differ from TCR repertoires in blood. Larger estimated clonotype richness was generally found for naive subsets than for memory subsets. Pairwise subsampling led to the expectation that sequencing depth would affect the degree of clonotype sharing among donors.

Using the deep immunoSEQ assay, multiplex PCR amplified TCR CDR3 regions from genomic DNA. For each cell subset, the extracted genomic DNA was distributed evenly across all wells of several immunoSEQ 96-well plates, and each plate served as one replicate. For sorted subsets, each replicate PCR was loaded with 200 ng genomic DNA, equivalent to about 30,000 T cell genomes. Purified libraries were measured with a Qubit 3.0 fluorometer, size-checked on a Bioanalyzer 2100, and measured again with the KAPA Library Quantification kit. Every immunoSEQ 96-well plate was sequenced on a separate single-read 150-cycle Illumina NextSeq 550 flow cell. As for how the authors treated the data: Because the immunoSEQ output held only junctional sequences and lacked quality scores, the filtering could not match the filtering applied to full-length reads. To assign V/J genes and CDR3, sequences were annotated against IMGT germline references using PyIR, a Python wrapper for IgBLAST v1.9. Any read was removed if the V/J assignment was weak (E-value above 1e-6), the CDR3 was missing, or the read contained stop codons, out-of-frame junctions, or ambiguous translated residues. V3J clonotypes were defined as sequences sharing an identical inferred V gene, J gene, and CDR3 amino acid sequence. The percentage overlap between two repertoires was calculated by dividing the number of shared unique clonotypes by the size of the smaller repertoire. Repertoire richness was assessed with RTK rarefaction, the Chao1 estimator, and Recon v2.1 estimates of unobserved clonotypes. Generation probabilities for all TCRbeta clonotypes obtained by the gDNA method from a handful of donors were computed using OLGA. TCRdb provides this immuneACCESS table in a form limited to in-frame rearrangements. Some clones are lacking; in checked studies, under half of them reflect an unresolved V gene, and why the rest are absent is not known. V and J calls plus clone size are reproduced from that table; the DNA served to infer D and trimming. The sample has around 2.1 million clones on record, about 93% of them singletons. 1.5% to 2% of the sample is in the top ten clones.

CD8 naive samples were obtained by positive selection for CCR7 among CD45RO-negative cells, yielding a CD45RA+CCR7+ population from which TemRA cells were excluded. The donors were healthy, HIV-negative adults with no recently reported acute infections or vaccinations. Every donor was a Caucasian adult living in Nashville, Tennessee, USA. Blood was obtained by leukapheresis, after which PBMCs were separated by Ficoll-Histopaque density gradient centrifugation and cryopreserved in liquid nitrogen vapor phase. Analytical flow cytometry was used to check the purity and quantity of each magnetically sorted T cell population. From each sorted fraction, genomic DNA was isolated and quantified by UV absorbance on a Nanodrop 2000c.

Material for sequencing was naive CD8+ T cells from PBMCs. The cell subset or site label here, explained by the study, means: CD45RA+CCR7+. The clonotype was recovered from a man aged 18 to 30 in good health. Some clones in this sample may be carry-over from other donors' samples. The receptor chain draws on TRBV9 and TRBJ1-1; the D segment cannot be called with confidence. CDR3 sequence: CASSVWMNTEAFF. The sequenced DNA is TGTGCCAGCAGCGTATGGATGAACACTGAAGCTTTCTTT.